Shown below are 10 T cell receptor beta chains from a single sample sequenced in a study of cytomegalovirus exposure and HLA in healthy donors (dated by TCRdb to about 2017). The library was obtained by the immunoSEQ multiplex PCR assay. For the multiplex PCR, a mixture combining 60 forward primers for TCR Vbeta segments and 13 reverse primers for TCR Jbeta segments was used. TCRdb mirrors the immuneACCESS table, restricted to in-frame sequences. Some clones are absent from its copies; in checked studies, under half trace to an unresolved V gene, and the reason for the others is unknown. A total of about 78,000 clones appear in this sample, approximately 57% of them only once. Around 5.8% of the sample comes from the top ten. Sequencing was performed on PBMCs. The receptors here all came from a man aged 30 to 45 in good health and CMV-seropositive.

Note on this clone: The junction does not match germline at one end; this may be a read error. The sample contains more than one DNA sequence encoding this CDR3. The V call is TRBV19, the J call TRBJ2-6; tentative D call: TRBD2 (8 bases). The germline V gene has CDR1 LNHDA and CDR2 SQIVND (reference sequence). CDR3 length equals 17 residues. In DNA, the CDR3 is TGTGCCAGTAGTCGGGGGGGACAGTTAGGTGGGGCCAACGTCCTGACCTTC. As protein: CASSRGGQLGGANVLTF.

The V and J genes are TRBV6-6 and TRBJ2-1, with 8 nucleotides matching TRBD2. The V and J ends lost 2 bases and 7 bases, in that order; junction bases with no gene match: 7. In germline, CDR1 is MNHNY, CDR2 SVGAGI (reference sequence). The CDR3 runs 15 residues. The CDR3 DNA reads TGTGCCAGCAGTTACATCGGGAGGGCCAGTAATGAGCAGTTCTTC. Encoded protein: CASSYIGRASNEQFF.

This clone was recorded a few times. The chain links TRBV7-7 to TRBJ2-1; D gene uncertain. Germline CDR1 is SSHAT and CDR2 is FNYEAQ (reference sequence). V dropped 1 base and J dropped 4 bases, with 5 bases sitting between them. The CDR3 loop spans 13 amino acids. For the CDR3, the DNA is TGTGCCAGCAGCTTAGACCAGTACAATGAGCAGTTCTTC. Residues: CASSLDQYNEQFF.

This clone was counted a few times. The chain has TRBV28 and TRBJ2-7, with D possibly matching TRBD1 (5 bases). The V gene lost 6 bases and the J gene lost 0 bases, with 12 bases spanning the gap. Germline assignment: CDR1 MDHEN and CDR2 SYDVKM. The CDR3 is made up of 14 amino acids. The CDR3 bases are TGTGCCAGCAGCCCGGACACAAACTCCTACGAGCAGTACTTC. It codes for CASSPDTNSYEQYF.

This CDR3 reads CASSPGLVEDTQYF. The CDR3 DNA follows: TGTGCCAGCAGCCCGGGACTAGTGGAAGATACGCAGTATTTT. V usage is TRBV11-3 and J usage is TRBJ2-3; 8 bases align to TRBD2. V was clipped by 5 bases and J by 5 bases; unmatched bases: 6. This CDR3 region has 14 residues. Germline assignment: CDR1 SGHNT and CDR2 YENEEA.

The V call is TRBV13, the J call TRBJ2-2; 9 nucleotides match TRBD2. CDR3 length equals 16 residues. Looked up from germline, CDR1 is PRHDT and CDR2 is FYEKMQ (reference sequence). Losses at the gene ends were 7 bases for V and 2 bases for J; bases not matched to a gene: 8. The CDR3 spells CASNPRGRANTGELFF. The CDR3 DNA is TGTGCCAGCAACCCCCGCGGGAGGGCCAACACCGGGGAGCTGTTTTTT.

With respect to this clone: Germline is not matched at one junction end, which may reflect a read error. Other nucleotide sequences in the sample specify the same CDR3. The V call is TRBV30, the J call TRBJ2-7, with 7 bases fitting TRBD1. Germline lookup yields CDR1 GTSNPN and CDR2 SVGIG (reference sequence). The CDR3 spans 13 residues. The CDR3 protein is CAFNRGVGYEQYF. CDR3 DNA: TGCGCCTTTAACAGGGGAGTTGGGTACGAGCAGTACTTC.

This clone was counted between two and nine times. The chain carries TRBV6-5 and TRBJ2-7; 15 bases agree with TRBD2. With 6 bases clipped from V and 4 bases from J, the junction kept 4 bases outside the gene matches. CDR1 and CDR2 (germline): MNHEY, SVGAGI. The CDR3 sequence is 15 residues long. This chain's CDR3 is CASSSGTSGGYEQYF. DNA for the CDR3: TGTGCCAGCAGCTCCGGGACTAGCGGGGGGTACGAGCAGTACTTC.

The chain employs TRBV2 and TRBJ2-5; 8 bases match TRBD1. CDR1 and CDR2 from the germline V gene are SNHLY and FYNNEI. CDR3 length: 15 amino acids. The V segment lost 4 bases and the J segment 4 bases; nucleotides outside the gene matches: 8. The CDR3 spells CASSVSQGAGETQYF. CDR3 sequence (DNA): TGTGCCAGCAGTGTCTCTCAGGGGGCGGGAGAGACCCAGTACTTC.

The chain uses TRBV4-1 and TRBJ2-5, with D possibly being TRBD1 (5 bases). The CDR3 is 14 residues long. Germline CDR1 is MGHRA and CDR2 is YSYEKL. V was pared by 1 base and J by 3 bases, with 9 bases between. CDR3 protein: CASSQGAGKETQYF. CDR3 nucleotide sequence: TGCGCCAGCAGCCAAGGTGCAGGGAAAGAGACCCAGTACTTC.